These T cell receptor beta chains were read from a single sample in a study of vaccination and CD4 T cells after COVID-19. MiXCR, applied by TCRdb to the PCR reads, yields one record per CDR3 protein. The table lists 15,000 to 20,000 distinct CDR3 sequences, about half of them singletons. These receptors lack a known antigen. This specimen was CD4+ T cells from blood, cultured in vitro, taken about 7 months after SARS-CoV-2 vaccination. All receptors come from a human donor who had recovered from COVID-19. Each CDR3 is given with its conserved first and last residue. The order of the fields is V gene, CDR3 protein.

>TRBV6-2/TRBV6-3
CASSYVAGTEAFF
>TRBV20-1
CSGTGGGQYGYTF
>TRBV14
CASSQEDTYTDTQYF
>TRBV7-2
CASSPQGGGGGYTF
>TRBV20-1
CSARDVGRGNTEAFF
>TRBV12-3/TRBV12-4
CASSRTVRGIQYF
>TRBV7-2
CASKAKGVSYNSPLHF
>TRBV7-2
CASSDPWDPLSTDTQYF
>TRBV20-1
CSVSATNEKLFF
>TRBV28
CASSSVNPYEQYF
>TRBV6-5
CASSYSGAGGSRYTF
>TRBV6-1
CASRPAGTRNTEAFF
>TRBV6-5
CASSYSAPGSYNEQFF
>TRBV9
CASSVGRVGEQFF
>TRBV5-6
CASSLFGGRDYNEQFF
>TRBV20-1
CSARDPSGGTDTQYF
>TRBV7-9
CASSFIYSSTDTQYF
>TRBV19
CASSLGGQFYGYTF
>TRBV7-8
CASSARSLAGGPPGELFF
>TRBV2
CASSVGIHEAFF
>TRBV6-4
CASSDPGSGANVLTF
>TRBV7-6
CASSLAGGARTEAFF
>TRBV25-1
CASSGSGGGDTQYF
>TRBV2
CASSEARGTYEQYF
>TRBV20-1
CSARLVPPETQYF
>TRBV5-4
CASSFGASGGAAYEQFF
>TRBV6-1
CASSASGGTYEQYF
>TRBV20-1
CSARDLRTGPSYGYTF
>TRBV20-1
CSASSAGTNYGYTF